Following are 5 T cell receptor beta chains from one sample sequenced in a study of beta chain features in type 1 diabetes. The authors reverse transcribed all of the isolated RNA, so sequencing captured expressed TCRB transcripts. The method was immunoSEQ multiplex PCR; TCRdb's version includes in-frame clones alone and lacks a portion of them. There are about half a million clones in the sample; about an eighth occur only once, and approximately 0.05% lies in the top ten. The sequenced material came from naive CD4+ T cells from blood. These receptors all come from a woman aged 18-35 years in good health.

This clone was picked up a small number of times. The V call is TRBV10-3, the J call TRBJ2-3, with TRBD1 matching 8 bases. The V gene's germline CDR1 is ENHRY and CDR2 SYGVKD. The CDR3 covers 15 residues. The V gene end was trimmed by 6 bases and the J gene end by 2 bases; junction bases not matched to a gene: 7. DNA of the CDR3: TGTGCCATCAGCGGGACAGGTGGGGACACAGATACGCAGTATTTT. This encodes CAISGTGGDTDTQYF.

V gene TRBV5-1 combines with J gene TRBJ2-1; either TRBD1 or TRBD2 may fit D (5 bases each). This CDR3 has 14 amino acids. Germline V gene sequence: CDR1 SGHRS, CDR2 YFSETQ. The V gene lost 1 base and the J gene lost 8 bases, with 13 bases spanning the gap. This chain's CDR3 is CASSLTWGSDEQFF. The CDR3 DNA reads as TGCGCCAGCAGCTTGACGTGGGGGTCCGATGAGCAGTTCTTC.

A few counts support this clone. The rearrangement joins TRBV29-1 to TRBJ2-1; D possibly uses TRBD1 or TRBD2 (5 bases each). V was clipped by 4 bases and J by 2 bases, with 9 bases between them. The V gene's germline CDR1 is SQVTM and CDR2 ANQGSEA. The CDR3 is made up of 13 amino acids. CDR3 DNA: TGCAGCGTTGTACGGGGCCCCTACAATGAGCAGTTCTTC. It is translated as CSVVRGPYNEQFF.

This chain joins TRBV27 and TRBJ2-1; TRBD2 agrees at 10 bases. CDR1 and CDR2 from the germline V gene are MNHEY and SMNVEV (reference sequence). The V gene end was trimmed by 2 bases and the J gene end by 6 bases; junction bases not matched to a gene: 4. The CDR3 totals 15 residues. The CDR3 bases are TGTGCCAGCAGTTTAGAGGGACTAGCGTTCAATGAGCAGTTCTTC. Amino acid sequence: CASSLEGLAFNEQFF.

This chain connects TRBV5-1 to TRBJ2-1, with a weak D call TRBD2 (6 bases). The germline V gene has CDR1 SGHRS and CDR2 YFSETQ. The CDR3 extends over 13 amino acids. V was trimmed by 6 bases and J by 4 bases, leaving 11 bases between them. DNA of the CDR3: TGCGCCAGCACTGGCGGGGTATACAATGAGCAGTTCTTC. Translated, it gives CASTGGVYNEQFF.